Presented here are 22 T cell receptor beta chains from one specimen sequenced in a study of type 1 regulatory T cells. Study findings and constraints: Type 1 regulatory T cells had a more restricted TCR repertoire than non-type 1 regulatory T cells.

Via MiXCR, TCRdb re-called the reads, giving one row per CDR3 protein. The data hold about 71,000 distinct CDR3 sequences, with under 25% observed a single time. Antigens for these TCRs are unknown. The sequenced material came from cultured type 1 regulatory T (Tr1) cells, either the whole culture or a sorted fraction (not recorded which). These TCRs come from a human donor in good health.

For this clonotype: A read error may be the cause here, since a much bigger clone is one base away. The genes are TRBV20-1 and TRBJ2-3, with TRBD1 matching 7 bases. Germline V gene sequence: CDR1 DFQATT, CDR2 SNEGSKA (reference sequence). V shed 3 bases, J shed 2 bases, and the junction held 5 bases outside the gene matches. This CDR3 spans 14 amino acids. For the CDR3, the DNA is TGCAGTGCTAGGGGACAGCCCCACACAGATACGCAGTATTTT. It yields the protein CSARGQPHTDTQYF.

In its sample, this clonotype was seen many times. The V and J genes are TRBV11-3 and TRBJ2-1; TRBD2 might be the D (6 bases). This CDR3 is built from 16 residues. V dropped 5 bases and J dropped 7 bases, with 21 bases sitting between them. Germline CDR1 is SGHNT and CDR2 is YENEEA. The CDR3 DNA sequence: TGTGCCAGCAGCATCTTAGGGACTTCCTCTTATAATGAGCAGTTCTTC. As protein: CASSILGTSSYNEQFF.

Only a few counts were recorded for this clonotype. The chain combines TRBV20-1 with TRBJ2-5; D call uncertain. This CDR3 has 11 residues. V lost 3 bases and J lost 5, with 7 bases in between. Germline V lookup: CDR1 DFQATT, CDR2 SNEGSKA (reference sequence). The CDR3 sequence: CSASLIETQYF. In nucleotides, the CDR3 is TGCAGTGCTAGCCTGATTGAGACCCAGTACTTC.

In this sample, this clonotype turned up a few times. The V gene is TRBV25-1, the J gene TRBJ2-5; D gene unclear. CDR1 and CDR2 from the germline V gene are MGHDK and SYGVNS. CDR3 length: 17 amino acids. The germline V and J ends were trimmed by 1 base and 2 bases, with 17 bases remaining between them. In DNA, the CDR3 is TGTGCCAGCAGTGAATCGAAATCAAGCTACGCTCAAGAGACCCAGTACTTC. Protein product: CASSESKSSYAQETQYF.

The chain has TRBV5-1 and TRBJ2-6; TRBD1 matches 7 bases. CDR1 SGHRS and CDR2 YFSETQ come from the germline V gene. This CDR3 region has 16 residues. J was trimmed by 1 base and V by 8 bases; bases with no gene match: 9. In nucleotides, the CDR3 is TGCGCCAGTCGACAGGGTGTAGTATCTGGGGCCAACGTCCTGACTTTC. Protein: CASRQGVVSGANVLTF.

This clonotype has at least ten counts. The chain has TRBV5-1 and TRBJ1-6; 7 bases are a match to TRBD1. Germline V gives CDR1 SGHRS, CDR2 YFSETQ. This CDR3 has 13 amino acids. V lost 8 bases and J lost 6; bases outside the gene matches: 5. CDR3 sequence reads: CASSGQLNSPLHF. The CDR3, as DNA: TGCGCCAGTTCGGGACAGCTTAATTCACCCCTCCACTTT.

This clonotype was observed many times. The gene calls are TRBV15 and TRBJ2-3; D ambiguous. Trimming took 1 base from V and 1 from J, leaving 6 bases between them. Looked up from germline, CDR1 is LNHNV and CDR2 is YYDKDF (reference sequence). The CDR3 runs 14 residues. As DNA, the CDR3 is TGTGCCACCAGCAGAGCTTGGGGCACAGATACGCAGTATTTT. This encodes CATSRAWGTDTQYF.

This clonotype has just a few counts. The chain employs TRBV20-1 and TRBJ2-7, with a weak D call TRBD2 (5 bases). Germline V gene lookup returns CDR1 DFQATT and CDR2 SNEGSKA (reference sequence). V lost 8 bases and J lost 7, with 24 bases in between. The CDR3 sequence is 14 residues long. CDR3 amino acids: CSYLRASPGEEQYF. The DNA for the CDR3 is TGCAGTTACCTACGGGCGTCCCCTGGGGAGGAGCAGTACTTC.

This chain uses TRBV12-3 or TRBV12-4 with TRBJ2-1; D is perhaps TRBD2 (6 bases). This CDR3 spans 14 amino acids. V dropped 7 bases and J dropped 4 bases, with 14 bases sitting between them. The CDR3 coding sequence is TGTGCCAGCACCCACGCGGGGAAATACAATGAGCAGTTCTTC. It specifies CASTHAGKYNEQFF.

The rearrangement links TRBV18 to TRBJ2-3; D is ambiguous. Germline CDR1 is KGHSH and CDR2 is LQKENI. V was clipped by 0 bases and J by 1 base, with 8 bases between them. CDR3 length: 15 amino acids. In nucleotides, the CDR3 is TGTGCCAGCTCACCACCGGCCTCTGGCACAGATACGCAGTATTTT. Translated: CASSPPASGTDTQYF.

This clonotype was seen only a few times. The J gene is TRBJ1-5, the V gene TRBV7-2, with 7 bases that match TRBD1. Unmatched junction bases numbered 6, after V lost 3 bases and J lost 7 bases. Germline V gene sequence: CDR1 SGHTA, CDR2 FQGNSA. This CDR3 has 14 residues. The CDR3: CASSFGTEGQPQHF. The CDR3 DNA sequence: TGTGCCAGCAGCTTTGGGACAGAGGGGCAGCCCCAGCATTTT.

In its sample, this clonotype was seen many times. The germline gene is not matched at one end of the junction; a read error may be the cause. This chain uses TRBV20-1 with TRBJ2-5; perhaps TRBD1 as D (5 bases). The CDR3 loop spans 14 amino acids. Germline V gene lookup returns CDR1 DFQATT and CDR2 SNEGSKA (reference sequence). In DNA, the CDR3 is TGCAGCGCTAGAGCCCCCCAGGGTTTGGAGACCCAGTACTTC. Translated: CSARAPQGLETQYF.

The genes are TRBV7-2 and TRBJ2-2, with D maybe TRBD1 (6 bases). Germline CDR1 reads SGHTA; CDR2 reads FQGNSA. Trimming took 3 bases from V and 7 from J, leaving 12 bases between them. The CDR3 has 14 residues. The DNA for the CDR3 is TGTGCCAGCAGCTTGGGACACCAGAACGGGGAGCTGTTTTTT. Its protein product is CASSLGHQNGELFF.

CDR3 in DNA: TGCAGCGTTGCCCAAAGCGGGGGATCCTACGAGCAGTACTTC. The encoded protein is CSVAQSGGSYEQYF. The V call is TRBV29-1, the J call TRBJ2-7; TRBD2 aligns across 8 bases. The V segment lost 4 bases and the J segment 1 base; nucleotides outside the gene matches: 6. The CDR3 has 14 amino acids. Germline assignment: CDR1 SQVTM and CDR2 ANQGSEA.

This clonotype was recorded a few times. The chain employs TRBV3-1 and TRBJ2-7, with TRBD2 identical over 10 bases. V lost 5 bases, J lost 2 bases, and 3 bases stayed unmatched. The germline gives CDR1 LGHDT, CDR2 YNNKEL (reference sequence). CDR3 length: 14 residues. The CDR3 coding sequence is TGTGCCAGCAGCTCCAGCGGGAGGGCCTACGAGCAGTACTTC. Amino acids: CASSSSGRAYEQYF.

The chain is built from TRBV28 and TRBJ2-7; D remains unclear. The V gene's germline CDR1 is MDHEN and CDR2 SYDVKM. The CDR3 sequence is 11 residues long. Trimming took 6 bases from V and 9 from J, leaving 12 bases between them. The CDR3 coding sequence is TGTGCCAGCAGGGAATTTACGAGGCAGTACTTC. As protein: CASREFTRQYF.

There are a few counts of this clonotype. V and J are TRBV4-2 and TRBJ1-4; no clear D gene. Germline CDR1 is LGHNA and CDR2 is YNFKEQ. The length of the CDR3 is 15 residues. Trimming took off 1 base at V and 4 bases at J, with 10 bases between the two ends. The CDR3 bases are TGTGCCAGCAGCCAAGGGCCTGTAAGTAATGAAAAACTGTTTTTT. Its protein is CASSQGPVSNEKLFF.

This clonotype was counted between two and nine times. The rearrangement joins TRBV5-1 to TRBJ1-4, with TRBD1 identical over 8 bases. This CDR3 is 17 amino acids long. With 0 bases clipped from V and 0 bases from J, the junction kept 4 bases outside the gene matches. In germline, CDR1 is SGHRS, CDR2 YFSETQ. The CDR3: CASSLVPGGATNEKLFF. The CDR3 nucleotides read TGCGCCAGCAGCTTGGTACCAGGGGGCGCAACTAATGAAAAACTGTTTTTT.

The chain uses TRBV7-9 and TRBJ2-3; 10 bases match TRBD2. The CDR3 has 14 amino acids. V lost 5 bases to trimming and J lost 4 bases; unmatched junction nucleotides: 3. Germline V CDR1 and CDR2: SEHNR, FQNEAQ (reference sequence). CDR3 sequence: CASSASGRADTQYF. CDR3 DNA sequence: TGTGCCAGCAGCGCGAGCGGGAGGGCAGATACGCAGTATTTT.

The chain has TRBV4-1 and TRBJ2-3; D may be TRBD1 or TRBD2 (5 bases each). The CDR3 spans 16 residues. Germline V gene sequence: CDR1 MGHRA, CDR2 YSYEKL. V was clipped by 0 bases and J by 6 bases, with 16 bases between them. The CDR3 bases are TGCGCCAGCAGCCAAGAACCCGGGACCTTGTCGGATACGCAGTATTTT. Protein sequence: CASSQEPGTLSDTQYF.

This clonotype has a handful of counts. The junction departs from the called germline gene at one end, perhaps through a read error. The chain uses TRBV5-1 and TRBJ2-7, with TRBD2 matching 7 bases. This CDR3 is 14 amino acids long. CDR1 and CDR2 from the germline V gene are SGHRS and YFSETQ. Here the CDR3 DNA reads TGCGCCAGCAGCTTAACAAGCGGGACCTACGAGCGGTACTTC. Residues: CASSLTSGTYERYF.

The gene calls are TRBV20-1 and TRBJ2-1, with 7 bases fitting TRBD2. The CDR3 spans 12 residues. Germline V gene lookup returns CDR1 DFQATT and CDR2 SNEGSKA (reference sequence). J gave up 4 bases and V 6 bases, and 3 bases lay outside the gene matches. The CDR3 coding sequence is TGCAGTGCAATACTAGCGTACAATGAGCAGTTCTTC. Protein product: CSAILAYNEQFF.